This TCR beta chain was identified during a study of shared clonotypes between healthy human individuals. Overall study results and limits: Rarefaction revealed incomplete sorted-subset sequencing despite large depth.

The V segment lost 10 bases and the J segment 4 bases; nucleotides outside the gene matches: 5. Germline assignment: CDR1 ENHRY and CDR2 SYGVKD. CDR3 length: 14 amino acids. Clones were sequenced by immunoSEQ multiplex PCR, and TCRdb holds only the in-frame ones, with some missing. The sample shows around 700,000 clones, around 92% of them seen only once. With regard to this clone: Its target is unknown.

CD45RO-negative CD8 cells positively selected for CCR7 made up the naive population, which excluded terminally differentiated effector memory CD45RA+ cells. Among the donors, all were Caucasian adults who lived in Nashville, Tennessee. What was sequenced was naive CD8+ T cells sorted from blood. This clonotype was obtained from a man between 25 and 39 years old in good health. The rearrangement links TRBV10-3 to TRBJ2-2, with TRBD2 matching 11 bases. The CDR3 DNA sequence: TGTGCCAGCGGGACTAGCGGACCCACCGGGGAGCTGTTTTTT. It yields the protein CASGTSGPTGELFF.